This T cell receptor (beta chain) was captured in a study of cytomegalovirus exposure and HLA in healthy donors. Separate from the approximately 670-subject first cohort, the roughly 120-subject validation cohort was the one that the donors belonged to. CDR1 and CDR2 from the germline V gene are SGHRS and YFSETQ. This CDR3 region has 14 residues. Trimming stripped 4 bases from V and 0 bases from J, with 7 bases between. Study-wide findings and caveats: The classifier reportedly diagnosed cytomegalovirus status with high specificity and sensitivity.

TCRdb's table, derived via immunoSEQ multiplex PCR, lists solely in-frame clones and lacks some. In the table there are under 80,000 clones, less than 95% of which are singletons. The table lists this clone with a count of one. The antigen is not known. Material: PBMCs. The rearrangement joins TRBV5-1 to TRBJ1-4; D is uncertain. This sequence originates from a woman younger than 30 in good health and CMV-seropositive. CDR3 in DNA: TGCGCCAGCAGCCCGGGGACAACTAATGAAAAACTGTTTTTT. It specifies CASSPGTTNEKLFF.